The 19 T cell receptor beta chains reported below all come from one sample, sequenced in a study of OX40 agonist ivuxolimab in advanced cancers. Sequenced by immunoSEQ multiplex PCR; TCRdb stores in-frame clones only, minus some. The sample lists about 19,000 clones; 70% to 90% were seen once. Sequences were derived from CD4+ or CD8+ T cells sorted from blood, sampled in a trial of the OX40 agonist ivuxolimab. The receptors originated from an adult with an advanced solid tumor such as melanoma, head and neck, liver or kidney cancer.

This chain links TRBV6-5 with TRBJ1-1, with D maybe TRBD1 (5 bases). V was trimmed by 2 bases and J by 0 bases, leaving 7 bases between them. CDR3 length: 14 amino acids. Germline V gives CDR1 MNHEY, CDR2 SVGAGI. CDR3 sequence (DNA): TGTGCCAGCAGTTACACGGGGGTGAACACTGAAGCTTTCTTT. Its protein is CASSYTGVNTEAFF.

The rearrangement uses TRBV5-1 and TRBJ1-1; no clear D gene. This CDR3 spans 13 amino acids. Germline values: CDR1 SGHRS, CDR2 YFSETQ. The V and J ends lost 4 bases and 4 bases respectively, with 11 bases between them. Written as DNA, the CDR3 is TGCGCCAGCAGCATATCCCCGGCCACTGAAGCTTTCTTT. Protein sequence: CASSISPATEAFF.

This chain links TRBV27 with TRBJ2-7, with D possibly TRBD2 on 6 matching bases. V was clipped by 6 bases and J by 5 bases, with 17 bases between them. In germline, CDR1 is MNHEY, CDR2 SMNVEV (reference sequence). The CDR3 has 14 amino acids. The CDR3: CASRPSGPTHEQYF. CDR3 coding DNA: TGTGCCAGCAGGCCGAGCGGGCCCACCCACGAGCAGTACTTC.

There are a few counts of this clone. The J gene is TRBJ1-4, the V gene TRBV5-1; possibly TRBD1 for D (6 bases). CDR1 and CDR2 from the germline V gene are SGHRS and YFSETQ. The CDR3 has 16 residues. V was clipped by 0 bases and J by 3 bases, with 12 bases between them. The CDR3: CASSLDREASNEKLFF. The CDR3 DNA reads TGCGCCAGCAGCTTGGACAGGGAAGCCTCTAATGAAAAACTGTTTTTT.

This chain links TRBV5-5 with TRBJ2-7, with a possible D match to TRBD1 (5 bases). Germline V CDR1 and CDR2: SGHKS, YYEKEE (reference sequence). Between the trimmed V and J ends, which lost 1 base and 4 bases, there was a span of 15 bases. The CDR3 runs 15 residues. The CDR3 region is CASSLTPLDSYEQYF. The CDR3 DNA is TGTGCCAGCAGCTTGACTCCTTTAGACAGTTACGAGCAGTACTTC.

The chain joins TRBV27 to TRBJ2-1, with 9 bases aligning to TRBD2. Losses at the gene ends were 10 bases for V and 0 bases for J; bases not matched to a gene: 13. Germline V gives CDR1 MNHEY, CDR2 SMNVEV (reference sequence). CDR3 length equals 17 residues. CDR3 sequence (DNA): TGTGCCACATCCCGGGTAGCGGGGGCCAGCTCCTACAATGAGCAGTTCTTC. This translates into CATSRVAGASSYNEQFF.

The chain links TRBV5-1 to TRBJ2-7; no clear D. V lost 0 bases and J 3 bases, leaving 13 bases between the germline ends. Germline loops: CDR1 SGHRS, CDR2 YFSETQ. The CDR3 length is 15 residues. CDR3 amino acids: CASSLGTIRGYEQYF. CDR3 DNA: TGCGCCAGCAGCTTGGGAACCATCCGCGGCTACGAGCAGTACTTC.

Remarks on this clone: One end of the junction fails to match germline, which may point to a read error. The chain carries TRBV7-7 and TRBJ2-6, with 7 positions matching TRBD1. Germline V gene sequence: CDR1 SSHAT, CDR2 FNYEAQ (reference sequence). This CDR3 has 17 residues. The CDR3 loop is CASSSRQGPSGANVLTF. Written as DNA, the CDR3 is TGTGCTAGCAGCTCTCGACAGGGACCCTCTGGGGCCAACGTCCTGACTTTC.

This clone was seen a single time. The chain combines TRBV6-5 with TRBJ1-1; D is undetermined. CDR1 is MNHEY and CDR2 is SVGAGI in the germline V gene. The CDR3 totals 14 residues. Trimming cost V 2 bases and J 1 base, with 8 bases left between them. The CDR3 sequence: CASSYRPQNTEAFF. CDR3 bases: TGTGCCAGCAGTTACCGACCCCAGAACACTGAAGCTTTCTTT.

The chain links TRBV5-6 to TRBJ2-7; the D is unclear. This CDR3 is built from 11 residues. Trimming took 0 bases from V and 5 from J, leaving 3 bases between them. Germline V lookup: CDR1 SGHDT, CDR2 YYEEEE. For the CDR3, the DNA is TGTGCCAGCAGCTTGGGGGACGAGCAGTACTTC. It translates to CASSLGDEQYF. Complete variable domain (other parts from reference TRBV5-6 and TRBJ2-7): DAGVTQSPTHLIKTRGQQVTLRCSPKSGHDTVSWYQQALGQGPQFIFQYYEEEERQRGNFPDRFSGHQFPNYSSELNVNALLLGDSALYLCASSLGDEQYFGPGTRLTVT.

The V call is TRBV5-1, the J call TRBJ1-6; perhaps TRBD1 as D (6 bases). Trimming took 3 bases from V and 6 from J, leaving 16 bases between them. CDR1 is SGHRS, CDR2 YFSETQ, per germline. This CDR3 is 16 amino acids long. The CDR3: CASSSVGGGPNSPLHF. The CDR3 nucleotides read TGCGCCAGCAGCTCGGTGGGGGGGGGCCCTAATTCACCCCTCCACTTT.

J is TRBJ1-2 and V is TRBV27; 7 bases are shared with TRBD1. V was pared by 6 bases and J by 2 bases, with 6 bases of the junction left unmatched. The CDR3 runs 14 residues. Germline V gene lookup returns CDR1 MNHEY and CDR2 SMNVEV (reference sequence). The CDR3 nucleotides are TGTGCCAGCAGGGTACAGGGGCCCAACTATGGCTACACCTTC. Its protein product is CASRVQGPNYGYTF.

The chain recombines TRBV5-8 with TRBJ1-5, with 9 nucleotides matching TRBD1. The CDR3 runs 17 residues. CDR1 is SGHTS, CDR2 YDEGEE, per germline. The J segment lost 1 base and the V segment lost 3 bases, leaving 8 bases of the junction unmatched. The CDR3, as DNA: TGTGCCAGCAGCTACCGGGACAGGGAAATAAGCAATCAGCCCCAGCATTTT. Translating gives CASSYRDREISNQPQHF.

The J gene is TRBJ2-5, the V gene TRBV6-1, with TRBD2 identical over 11 bases. V shed 6 bases, J shed 7 bases, and the junction held 10 bases outside the gene matches. The CDR3 covers 15 residues. CDR1 and CDR2 from the germline V gene are MNHNS and SASEGT. CDR3 sequence reads: CASRPGLAVPGTQYF. The CDR3 DNA reads as TGTGCCAGCAGGCCGGGACTAGCGGTGCCGGGGACCCAGTACTTC.

This clone was counted between two and nine times. V and J are TRBV27 and TRBJ2-2; D uncertain. The CDR3 covers 12 residues. Germline V gives CDR1 MNHEY, CDR2 SMNVEV (reference sequence). With 3 bases removed from V and 4 bases from J, the gap between germline ends came to 3 bases. Here the CDR3 reads CASSFLTGELFF. The CDR3 bases are TGTGCCAGCAGTTTCCTCACCGGGGAGCTGTTTTTT.

The chain uses TRBV4-1 and TRBJ1-2; D gene uncertain. CDR3 length: 13 amino acids. Per germline, CDR1 MGHRA and CDR2 YSYEKL. The germline V and J ends were trimmed by 3 bases and 4 bases, with 9 bases remaining between them. The CDR3 nucleotides read TGCGCCAGCAGCCAGGGTGCGCTCTATGGCTACACCTTC. The encoded protein is CASSQGALYGYTF.

This chain uses TRBV4-2 with TRBJ2-4; TRBD2 agrees at 7 bases. CDR3 length: 15 residues. Germline V gene sequence: CDR1 LGHNA, CDR2 YNFKEQ. Trimming cost V 4 bases and J 9 bases; bases outside gene matches: 12. The CDR3 sequence is CASSLTRGSRSIQYF. For the CDR3, the DNA is TGTGCCAGCAGCCTTACTCGCGGGAGTAGGAGCATTCAGTACTTC.

The chain employs TRBV4-1 and TRBJ2-1, with D possibly matching TRBD1 (5 bases). The CDR3 extends over 16 amino acids. CDR1 is MGHRA, CDR2 YSYEKL, per germline. V lost 3 bases, J lost 0 bases, and 12 bases lay in between. DNA for the CDR3: TGCGCCAGCAGCCATCCCGGACAAAGCTCCTACAATGAGCAGTTCTTC. Translation: CASSHPGQSSYNEQFF.

The V call is TRBV5-1, the J call TRBJ2-1, with 11 bases matching TRBD2. CDR1 SGHRS and CDR2 YFSETQ come from the germline V gene. The length of the CDR3 is 15 residues. J gave up 9 bases and V 1 base, and 6 bases lay outside the gene matches. The CDR3 DNA reads TGCGCCAGCAGCTTGAGACTAGCGGGGTTAAGTGAGCAGTTCTTC. It translates to CASSLRLAGLSEQFF.